These 24 T cell receptor beta chains were all obtained from the same sample, sequenced in a study of T-cell memory formation after mild COVID-19. TCRdb re-called the 5' RACE reads through MiXCR, storing one row per CDR3 protein. The table lists some 300,000 distinct CDR3 sequences, roughly a fifth of them singletons. The source material was PBMCs or a T cell subset sorted from them (not recorded which). Source of these receptors: a young man who had mild COVID-19 (a few samples of this study predate the infection). Cell type and time point are not known.

This chain connects TRBV5-1 to TRBJ2-5; 8 bases agree with TRBD1. This CDR3 has 15 amino acids. CDR1 is SGHRS, CDR2 YFSETQ, per germline. J lost 5 bases, V lost 1 base, and 7 bases had no gene match. CDR3 protein: CASSLRWTGTETQYF. The CDR3 nucleotides read TGCGCCAGCAGCTTGCGTTGGACAGGGACGGAGACCCAGTACTTC.

This clonotype was recorded once. The genes are TRBV4-2 and TRBJ2-3; no reliable D call. The V gene lost 0 bases and the J gene lost 9 bases, with 4 bases spanning the gap. The germline V gene has CDR1 LGHNA and CDR2 YNFKEQ. This CDR3 is built from 11 residues. The CDR3 spells CASSQDGTQYF. The CDR3 region has the DNA TGTGCCAGCAGCCAAGATGGGACGCAGTATTTT.

This clonotype was observed a handful of times. This chain links TRBV7-9 with TRBJ1-1, with D possibly being TRBD1 (5 bases). Germline-derived CDR1 and CDR2 are SEHNR and FQNEAQ (reference sequence). V shed 6 bases and J shed 0 bases, with 17 bases lying between them. The CDR3 totals 16 residues. This CDR3 reads CASRPIVGGLNTEAFF. CDR3 DNA: TGTGCCAGCAGACCCATCGTCGGGGGTTTGAACACTGAAGCTTTCTTT.

The chain employs TRBV6-5 and TRBJ1-1, with D tentatively TRBD1 (5 bases). Germline V gives CDR1 MNHEY, CDR2 SVGAGI. Trimming shortened V by 7 bases and J by 5 bases, and 14 bases separated the two germline ends. The CDR3 has 13 residues. Here the CDR3 reads CASTTSGLTEAFF. Written as DNA, the CDR3 is TGTGCCAGCACGACTTCAGGGTTGACTGAAGCTTTCTTT.

The chain is built from TRBV11-2 and TRBJ2-2, with TRBD2 matching over 11 bases. The CDR3 loop spans 16 amino acids. Germline CDR1 reads SGHAT; CDR2 reads FQNNGV. J was trimmed by 3 bases and V by 4 bases; bases with no gene match: 4. This CDR3 reads CASSSGLAAHTGELFF. CDR3 in DNA: TGTGCCAGCAGCTCGGGACTAGCGGCCCACACCGGGGAGCTGTTTTTT.

The V call is TRBV19, the J call TRBJ1-4; 7 positions match TRBD1. Germline values: CDR1 LNHDA, CDR2 SQIVND (reference sequence). Trimming cost V 7 bases and J 6 bases; bases outside gene matches: 5. The CDR3 contains 13 residues. Here the CDR3 DNA reads TGTGCCAGTAACGACAGGGCGGATGAAAAACTGTTTTTT. The encoded protein is CASNDRADEKLFF.

This clonotype has more than one count but fewer than ten. The chain uses TRBV11-2 and TRBJ1-2, with a tentative D call TRBD1 (6 bases). The V and J ends lost 5 bases and 8 bases respectively, with 15 bases between them. Germline V CDR1 and CDR2: SGHAT, FQNNGV. The CDR3 covers 13 residues. The CDR3 loop reads CASSRDTSGGYTF. The CDR3 nucleotides are TGTGCCAGCAGCCGGGACACATCGGGGGGCTACACCTTC.

This clonotype turned up a few times. The gene calls are TRBV28 and TRBJ2-7; 8 nucleotides match TRBD2. The CDR3 spans 15 residues. V was clipped by 2 bases and J by 3 bases; unmatched bases: 6. Germline lookup yields CDR1 MDHEN and CDR2 SYDVKM. CDR3 sequence reads: CASSLAGGPLYEQYF. CDR3 nucleotide sequence: TGTGCCAGCAGTTTAGCGGGGGGTCCCCTCTACGAGCAGTACTTC.

V gene TRBV12-3 or TRBV12-4 combines with J gene TRBJ2-6; 7 positions match TRBD1. CDR3 length: 17 residues. The J segment lost 0 bases and the V segment lost 6 bases, leaving 8 bases of the junction unmatched. This chain's CDR3 is CASSHDRVSSGANVLTF. DNA for the CDR3: TGTGCCAGCAGCCATGACAGGGTGAGCTCTGGGGCCAACGTCCTGACTTTC.

In this sample, this clonotype turned up a few times. V gene TRBV2 combines with J gene TRBJ1-5; the D is unclear. Germline V gene lookup returns CDR1 SNHLY and CDR2 FYNNEI. The ends were cut back, 5 bases at V and 0 bases at J, with 5 bases in the middle. This CDR3 spans 13 amino acids. CDR3 protein: CASSWTSNQPQHF. CDR3 DNA sequence: TGTGCCAGCAGTTGGACTAGCAATCAGCCCCAGCATTTT.

The chain joins TRBV9 to TRBJ2-3, with D tentatively TRBD1 or TRBD2 (7 bases each). The CDR3 is made up of 16 amino acids. Trimming pared 3 bases from V and 0 bases from J, leaving 14 bases between. Germline values: CDR1 SGDLS, CDR2 YYNGEE. The CDR3 reads CASSAPGGVSTDTQYF. As DNA, the CDR3 is TGTGCCAGCAGCGCGCCAGGGGGGGTAAGCACAGATACGCAGTATTTT.

V gene TRBV10-3 combines with J gene TRBJ2-3; D is uncertain. The length of the CDR3 is 14 residues. Germline CDR1 reads ENHRY; CDR2 reads SYGVKD. Trimming cost V 0 bases and J 2 bases, with 6 bases left between them. CDR3 bases: TGTGCCATCAGTGAGTCGTTGGACACAGATACGCAGTATTTT. Translation gives CAISESLDTDTQYF.

V and J are TRBV7-2 and TRBJ2-1; 9 nucleotides line up with TRBD1. V shed 3 bases, J shed 1 base, and the junction held 4 bases outside the gene matches. This CDR3 is 16 amino acids long. Germline V CDR1 and CDR2: SGHTA, FQGNSA. This CDR3 reads CASSFSGTGSYNEQFF. CDR3 in DNA: TGTGCCAGCAGCTTTTCCGGGACAGGGTCCTACAATGAGCAGTTCTTC.

Ten or more counts support this clonotype. This chain links TRBV7-6 with TRBJ2-7; 7 bases are shared with TRBD1. Germline loops: CDR1 SGHVS, CDR2 FNYEAQ. V was clipped by 5 bases and J by 0 bases; unmatched bases: 7. The CDR3 has 15 amino acids. In DNA, the CDR3 is TGTGCCAGCAGCCTACTCAGGGACAGCTCCTACGAGCAGTACTTC. Its translation is CASSLLRDSSYEQYF.

The V gene is TRBV7-9, the J gene TRBJ1-5, with TRBD1 matching 9 bases. After removal of 5 bases from V and 4 bases from J, the junction contained 6 bases not matched to a gene. The CDR3 is 15 residues long. Germline loops: CDR1 SEHNR, CDR2 FQNEAQ (reference sequence). CDR3 region: CASSAGQGHNQPQHF. In nucleotides, the CDR3 is TGTGCCAGCAGCGCCGGACAGGGGCATAATCAGCCCCAGCATTTT.

The chain links TRBV10-1 to TRBJ1-1; D is ambiguous. Trimming cost V 11 bases and J 1 base, with 14 bases left between them. CDR1 is WNHNN and CDR2 is SYGVQD in the germline V gene (reference sequence). The CDR3 consists of 13 residues. DNA of the CDR3: TGCGCCGGCCGGTTTGTGGGGAACACTGAAGCTTTCTTT. Its protein product is CAGRFVGNTEAFF.

The J gene is TRBJ2-1, the V gene TRBV12-3 or TRBV12-4; 8 bases fit TRBD1. Trimming removed 2 bases from V and 9 bases from J; junction bases left unmatched: 9. This CDR3 has 15 amino acids. DNA for the CDR3: TGTGCCAGCAGTTTATTTGACAGGGGACCTTTTGAGCAGTTCTTC. Translating it yields CASSLFDRGPFEQFF.

This chain joins TRBV4-3 and TRBJ1-2, with D maybe TRBD1 (6 bases). Deletions cut 4 bases from V and 4 bases from J, with 7 bases between. Per germline, CDR1 LGHNA and CDR2 YSLEER. The CDR3 loop spans 12 amino acids. The CDR3 protein is CASSRGAYGYTF. As DNA, the CDR3 is TGCGCCAGCAGCCGGGGGGCCTATGGCTACACCTTC.

This sequence joins TRBV5-4 and TRBJ1-2; tentatively, D is TRBD1 (5 bases). The germline V and J ends were trimmed by 5 bases and 4 bases, with 12 bases remaining between them. The CDR3 consists of 13 residues. CDR1 is SGHNT and CDR2 is YYREEE in the germline V gene (reference sequence). In nucleotides, the CDR3 is TGTGCCAGCAGTGGGGGGGATGGCTATGGCTACACCTTC. Translated: CASSGGDGYGYTF.

The rearrangement uses TRBV6-5 and TRBJ2-1; perhaps TRBD2 as D (6 bases). The CDR3 is 14 amino acids. The germline V and J ends were trimmed by 5 bases and 8 bases, with 16 bases remaining between them. Germline V gene data show CDR1 as MNHEY and CDR2 as SVGAGI. CDR3: CASSPPGLQDEQFF. CDR3 DNA sequence: TGTGCCAGCAGTCCCCCGGGACTCCAGGATGAGCAGTTCTTC.

CDR3 loop: CSVGQTYEQYF. As DNA, the CDR3 is TGCAGCGTTGGACAGACCTACGAGCAGTACTTC. V is TRBV29-1 and J is TRBJ2-7; perhaps TRBD1 as D (5 bases). Germline V lookup: CDR1 SQVTM, CDR2 ANQGSEA. CDR3 length equals 11 residues. The V end was cut by 4 bases, the J end by 2 bases, with 6 bases between.

This clonotype has a count of ten or more. The chain uses TRBV3-1 and TRBJ2-1; the match to TRBD1 covers 7 bases. This CDR3 region has 12 residues. V lost 6 bases and J lost 10; bases outside the gene matches: 6. Germline CDR1 reads LGHDT; CDR2 reads YNNKEL (reference sequence). The CDR3 nucleotides are TGTGCCAGCAGTTTCGACAGGGTCGAGCAGTTCTTC. Translation gives CASSFDRVEQFF.

This clonotype was counted between two and nine times. The rearrangement uses TRBV12-3 or TRBV12-4 and TRBJ1-4, with 7 nucleotides matching TRBD1. The CDR3 runs to 15 residues. V lost 5 bases and J lost 7; bases outside the gene matches: 10. CDR3 loop: CASSPGQAGGEKLFF. As DNA, the CDR3 is TGTGCCAGCAGTCCTGGACAGGCGGGGGGTGAAAAACTGTTTTTT.

The chain combines TRBV7-2 with TRBJ2-7, with TRBD2 identical over 10 bases. V trimming: 3 bases; J trimming: 5 bases; junction bases outside the gene matches: 1. Germline V CDR1 and CDR2: SGHTA, FQGNSA. The CDR3 consists of 13 residues. The CDR3 sequence: CASSLTSGHEQYF. The CDR3 nucleotides are TGTGCCAGCAGCTTGACTAGCGGGCACGAGCAGTACTTC.